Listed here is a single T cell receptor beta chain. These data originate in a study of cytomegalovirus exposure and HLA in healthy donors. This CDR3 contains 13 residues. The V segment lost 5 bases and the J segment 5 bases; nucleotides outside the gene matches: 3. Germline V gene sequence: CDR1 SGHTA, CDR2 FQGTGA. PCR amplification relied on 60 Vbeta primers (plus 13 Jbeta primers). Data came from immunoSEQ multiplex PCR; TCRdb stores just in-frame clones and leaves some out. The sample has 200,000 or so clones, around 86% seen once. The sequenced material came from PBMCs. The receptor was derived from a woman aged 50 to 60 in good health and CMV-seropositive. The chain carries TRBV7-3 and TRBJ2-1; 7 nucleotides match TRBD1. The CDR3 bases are TGTGCCAGCAGCCCGGGACAGAACAATGAGCAGTTCTTC. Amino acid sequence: CASSPGQNNEQFF.